The rows below give T cell receptor beta chains drawn from one sample of a study of PD-1 blockade in classical Hodgkin lymphoma. Assay used: immunoSEQ multiplex PCR; TCRdb lists only in-frame clones, some missing. The sample lists 10,000 to 15,000 clones; roughly three quarters were seen once. The sample was CD4+ T cells from blood, taken at baseline. Every receptor here comes from a human donor with classical Hodgkin lymphoma. The CDR3 runs from the conserved cysteine through the conserved F or W. The order of the fields is V gene, CDR3 length, J gene, clone size, D gene, CDR3 protein, CDR3 DNA. The D gene is left open where the match is weak. Size is omitted from some rows. Given values are once, few, many or a class for expanded clones.

V: TRBV9; length: 15; J: TRBJ2-7; size: NA; D: TRBD1; CDR3: CASSPGQGKNYEQYF; DNA: TGTGCCAGCAGCCCCGGACAGGGGAAGAACTACGAGCAGTACTTC
V: TRBV28; length: 18; J: TRBJ2-2; size: NA; D: TRBD2; CDR3: CASSLGTSGGRGTGELFF; DNA: TGTGCCAGCAGTCTCGGGACTAGCGGGGGTAGGGGCACCGGGGAGCTGTTTTTT
V: TRBV9; length: 15; J: TRBJ1-2; size: few; D: NA; CDR3: CASSVEPYTNYGYTF; DNA: TGTGCCAGCAGCGTAGAGCCCTACACTAACTATGGCTACACCTTC
V: TRBV7-3; length: 16; J: TRBJ2-7; size: NA; D: TRBD1; CDR3: CASSLPLGQPSYEQYF; DNA: TGTGCCAGCAGCTTACCCTTGGGACAGCCCTCCTACGAGCAGTACTTC
V: TRBV5-8; length: 15; J: TRBJ1-6; size: NA; D: NA; CDR3: CASSLAGQYNSPLHF; DNA: TGTGCCAGCAGCTTAGCCGGACAGTATAATTCACCCCTCCACTTT
V: TRBV5-6; length: 18; J: TRBJ1-1; size: NA; D: NA; CDR3: CASSPVFGDLFMNTEAFF; DNA: TGTGCCAGCAGCCCAGTATTCGGGGATCTCTTCATGAACACTGAAGCTTTCTTT
V: TRBV19; length: 16; J: TRBJ2-5; size: NA; D: NA; CDR3: CASSMALPGGKETQYF; DNA: TGTGCCAGTAGTATGGCTTTACCGGGGGGCAAAGAGACCCAGTACTTC
V: TRBV2; length: 14; J: TRBJ2-7; size: NA; D: NA; CDR3: CASTRAILNYEQYF; DNA: TGTGCCAGCACAAGAGCCATTCTAAACTACGAGCAGTACTTC
V: TRBV28; length: 14; J: TRBJ1-6; size: NA; D: NA; CDR3: CASSSNLMNSPLHF; DNA: TGTGCCAGCAGTTCAAATTTAATGAATTCACCCCTCCACTTT
V: TRBV13; length: 18; J: TRBJ2-5; size: NA; D: NA; CDR3: CASSYTYGDGVYQETQYF; DNA: TGTGCCAGCAGCTATACCTACGGGGACGGGGTGTATCAAGAGACCCAGTACTTC
V: TRBV25-1; length: 14; J: TRBJ2-2; size: NA; D: NA; CDR3: CASSAQGDTGELFF; DNA: TGTGCCAGCAGTGCCCAGGGCGACACCGGGGAGCTGTTTTTT
V: TRBV7-2; length: 13; J: TRBJ2-7; size: NA; D: NA; CDR3: CASSLGGELEQYF; DNA: TGTGCCAGCAGCTTAGGGGGGGAGCTCGAGCAGTACTTC
V: TRBV7-9; length: 14; J: TRBJ1-1; size: few; D: NA; CDR3: CASSKSVTGAEAFF; DNA: TGTGCCAGCAGCAAATCGGTGACAGGTGCTGAAGCTTTCTTT
V: TRBV7-9; length: 12; J: TRBJ1-2; size: few; D: NA; CDR3: CASSFTNYGYTF; DNA: TGTGCCAGCAGCTTTACCAACTATGGCTACACCTTC
V: TRBV11-3; length: 16; J: TRBJ2-1; size: NA; D: TRBD1; CDR3: CASSLAGQAPHGEQFF; DNA: TGTGCCAGCAGCTTAGCGGGACAGGCCCCGCACGGTGAGCAGTTCTTC
V: TRBV7-6; length: 15; J: TRBJ2-1; size: NA; D: NA; CDR3: CASSLSGFWQNEQFF; DNA: TGTGCCAGCAGCTTATCAGGGTTTTGGCAGAATGAGCAGTTCTTC
V: TRBV5-1; length: 16; J: TRBJ2-3; size: once; D: NA; CDR3: CASSLVPGSAPGTQYF; DNA: TGCGCCAGCAGCTTGGTTCCGGGGTCCGCCCCTGGAACGCAGTATTTT
V: TRBV7-2; length: 14; J: TRBJ1-4; size: NA; D: TRBD1; CDR3: CASSVAGGREKLFF; DNA: TGTGCCAGCAGCGTAGCAGGGGGCCGGGAAAAACTGTTTTTT
V: TRBV28; length: 15; J: TRBJ1-4; size: NA; D: TRBD1; CDR3: CASTPLGTGYEKLFF; DNA: TGTGCCAGCACCCCTCTCGGGACAGGGTATGAAAAACTGTTTTTT
V: TRBV7-9; length: 11; J: TRBJ1-2; size: NA; D: NA; CDR3: CASSFRGGYTF; DNA: TGTGCCAGCAGCTTCAGGGGTGGCTACACCTTC
V: TRBV28; length: 15; J: TRBJ2-5; size: NA; D: NA; CDR3: CASSLNRWAVETQYF; DNA: TGTGCCAGCAGTCTCAACAGGTGGGCGGTGGAGACCCAGTACTTC
V: TRBV15; length: 21; J: TRBJ2-3; size: once; D: TRBD2; CDR3: CATSREGGLAGAYRGTDTQYF; DNA: TGTGCCACCAGCAGAGAAGGGGGCCTAGCGGGGGCCTATCGGGGCACAGATACGCAGTATTTT
V: TRBV28; length: 15; J: TRBJ2-7; size: once; D: TRBD2; CDR3: CASSIRLAGAREQYF; DNA: TGTGCCAGCAGTATCCGACTAGCGGGGGCGAGGGAGCAGTACTTC
V: TRBV11-3; length: 16; J: TRBJ2-1; size: few; D: TRBD2; CDR3: CASSLDGRGGQNEQFF; DNA: TGTGCCAGCAGCTTAGATGGGCGGGGGGGCCAAAATGAGCAGTTCTTC
V: TRBV11-2; length: 14; J: TRBJ1-5; size: NA; D: NA; CDR3: CASSLGGTGQPQHF; DNA: TGTGCCAGCAGCTTAGGGGGCACCGGACAGCCCCAGCATTTT
V: TRBV5-8; length: 17; J: TRBJ1-5; size: few; D: NA; CDR3: CASSFPVGGYSNQPQHF; DNA: TGTGCCAGCAGCTTCCCCGTTGGGGGATATAGCAATCAGCCCCAGCATTTT
V: TRBV9; length: 14; J: TRBJ2-7; size: NA; D: NA; CDR3: CASSVDGEAYEQYF; DNA: TGTGCCAGCAGCGTAGATGGGGAGGCTTACGAGCAGTACTTC
V: TRBV4-3; length: 17; J: TRBJ2-7; size: NA; D: NA; CDR3: CASSQGAGGPSSYEQYF; DNA: TGCGCCAGCAGCCAAGGGGCCGGGGGGCCCAGCTCCTACGAGCAGTACTTC
V: TRBV14; length: 15; J: TRBJ1-3; size: NA; D: NA; CDR3: CASSQMRPSGNTIYF; DNA: TGTGCCAGCAGCCAAATGCGACCCTCTGGAAACACCATATATTTT
V: TRBV5-6; length: 14; J: TRBJ2-1; size: NA; D: TRBD2; CDR3: CASSQGLASNEQFF; DNA: TGTGCCAGCAGCCAGGGACTAGCGAGCAATGAGCAGTTCTTC
V: TRBV28; length: 14; J: TRBJ1-4; size: few; D: TRBD1; CDR3: CASSKNRGGEKLFF; DNA: TGTGCCAGCAGTAAAAACAGGGGAGGTGAAAAACTGTTTTTT
V: TRBV6-4; length: 15; J: TRBJ2-1; size: NA; D: TRBD2; CDR3: CASSLTSGGGNEQFF; DNA: TGTGCCAGCAGCCTAACTAGCGGGGGAGGCAATGAGCAGTTCTTC
V: TRBV30; length: 12; J: TRBJ1-6; size: few; D: NA; CDR3: CAWGRDGAPLHF; DNA: TGTGCCTGGGGCAGGGACGGGGCGCCCCTCCACTTT
V: TRBV2; length: 13; J: TRBJ1-6; size: NA; D: NA; CDR3: CASTGGLDSPLHF; DNA: TGTGCCAGCACCGGAGGGTTGGATTCACCCCTCCACTTT
V: TRBV6-5; length: 15; J: TRBJ1-3; size: NA; D: NA; CDR3: CASRTGRPSGNTIYF; DNA: TGTGCCAGCAGAACGGGACGCCCCTCTGGAAACACCATATATTTT
V: TRBV7-6; length: 14; J: TRBJ2-7; size: few; D: NA; CDR3: CASSLGGPSYEQYF; DNA: TGTGCCAGCAGCTTAGGTGGACCCTCCTACGAGCAGTACTTC
V: TRBV5-1; length: 12; J: TRBJ2-7; size: NA; D: NA; CDR3: CASSLDEAEQYF; DNA: TGCGCCAGCAGCTTGGATGAGGCCGAGCAGTACTTC
V: TRBV10-3; length: 17; J: TRBJ2-2; size: NA; D: TRBD2; CDR3: CAIRGGLAGTNRGELFF; DNA: TGTGCCATCCGTGGGGGACTAGCGGGGACGAACAGGGGGGAGCTGTTTTTT
V: TRBV30; length: 13; J: TRBJ2-7; size: NA; D: NA; CDR3: CAWSPSAPYEQYF; DNA: TGTGCCTGGTCTCCTTCGGCTCCCTACGAGCAGTACTTC
V: TRBV11-3; length: 14; J: TRBJ2-3; size: NA; D: NA; CDR3: CASSLDGTTDTQYF; DNA: TGTGCCAGCAGCTTAGATGGGACCACAGATACGCAGTATTTT
V: TRBV7-2; length: 13; J: TRBJ1-5; size: few; D: NA; CDR3: CASSLGPGVAQHF; DNA: TGTGCCAGCAGCTTAGGTCCAGGAGTAGCCCAGCATTTT
V: TRBV5-8; length: 15; J: TRBJ1-1; size: NA; D: TRBD1; CDR3: CASSSADRANTEAFF; DNA: TGTGCCAGCTCCTCCGCGGACAGGGCGAACACTGAAGCTTTCTTT
V: TRBV4-2; length: 17; J: TRBJ2-2; size: once; D: TRBD2; CDR3: CASSRIPSGGNTGELFF; DNA: TGTGCCAGCAGCCGGATACCTAGCGGGGGGAACACCGGGGAGCTGTTTTTT
V: TRBV29-1; length: 13; J: TRBJ2-3; size: NA; D: NA; CDR3: CSVDKGQTDTQYF; DNA: TGCAGCGTTGACAAGGGGCAAACAGATACGCAGTATTTT
V: TRBV28; length: 14; J: TRBJ1-6; size: few; D: NA; CDR3: CASSLFRSNSPLHF; DNA: TGTGCCAGCAGTTTGTTCAGGTCAAATTCACCCCTCCACTTT